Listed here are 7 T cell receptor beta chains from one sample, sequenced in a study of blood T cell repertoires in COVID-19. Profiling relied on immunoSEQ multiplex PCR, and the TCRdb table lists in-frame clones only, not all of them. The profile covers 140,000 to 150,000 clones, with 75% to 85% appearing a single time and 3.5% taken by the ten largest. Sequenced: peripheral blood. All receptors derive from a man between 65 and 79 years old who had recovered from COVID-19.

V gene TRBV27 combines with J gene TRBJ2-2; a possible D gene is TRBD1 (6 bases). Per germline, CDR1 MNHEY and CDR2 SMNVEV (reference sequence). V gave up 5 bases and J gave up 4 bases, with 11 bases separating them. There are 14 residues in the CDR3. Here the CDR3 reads CASSRIGGTGELFF. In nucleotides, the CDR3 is TGTGCCAGCAGTAGAATAGGGGGCACCGGGGAGCTGTTTTTT.

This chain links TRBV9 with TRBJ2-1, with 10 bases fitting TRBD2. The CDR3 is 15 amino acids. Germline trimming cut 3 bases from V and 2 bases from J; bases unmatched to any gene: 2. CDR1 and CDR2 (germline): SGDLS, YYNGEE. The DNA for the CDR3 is TGTGCCAGCAGCGCCACTAGCGGGGCCTACAATGAGCAGTTCTTC. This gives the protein CASSATSGAYNEQFF.

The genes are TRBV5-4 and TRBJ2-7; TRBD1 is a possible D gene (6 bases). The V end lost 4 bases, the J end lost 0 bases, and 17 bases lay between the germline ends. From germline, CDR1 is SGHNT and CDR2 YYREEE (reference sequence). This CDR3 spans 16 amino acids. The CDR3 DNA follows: TGTGCCAGCAGCCCAGGGGCAGGGTCCACCTCCTACGAGCAGTACTTC. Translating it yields CASSPGAGSTSYEQYF.

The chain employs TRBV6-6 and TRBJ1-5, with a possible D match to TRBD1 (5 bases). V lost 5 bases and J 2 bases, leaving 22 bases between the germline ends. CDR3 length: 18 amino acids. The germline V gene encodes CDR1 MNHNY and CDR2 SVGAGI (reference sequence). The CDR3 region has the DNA TGTGCCAGCAGTCCTCGGGGGGGAGGTACGTTCCGCAATCAGCCCCAGCATTTT. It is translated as CASSPRGGGTFRNQPQHF.

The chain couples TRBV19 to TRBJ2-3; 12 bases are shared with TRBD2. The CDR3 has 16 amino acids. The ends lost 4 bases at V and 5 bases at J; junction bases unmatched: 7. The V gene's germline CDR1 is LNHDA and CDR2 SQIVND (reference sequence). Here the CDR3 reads CASSKSSGRGQDTQYF. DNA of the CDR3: TGTGCCAGTAGTAAGTCTAGCGGGAGGGGTCAAGATACGCAGTATTTT.

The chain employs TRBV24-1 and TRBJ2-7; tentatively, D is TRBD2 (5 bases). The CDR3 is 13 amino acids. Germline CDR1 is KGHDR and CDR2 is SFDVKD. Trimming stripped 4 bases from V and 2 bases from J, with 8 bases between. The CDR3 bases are TGTGCCACCAGTGACCCGGGAACCTACGAGCAGTACTTC. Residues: CATSDPGTYEQYF.

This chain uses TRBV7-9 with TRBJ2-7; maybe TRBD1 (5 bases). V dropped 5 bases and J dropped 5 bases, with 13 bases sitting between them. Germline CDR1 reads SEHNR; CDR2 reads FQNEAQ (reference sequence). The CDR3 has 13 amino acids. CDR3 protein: CASSPIEDNEQYF. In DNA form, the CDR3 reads TGTGCCAGCAGCCCCATTGAGGACAACGAGCAGTACTTC.